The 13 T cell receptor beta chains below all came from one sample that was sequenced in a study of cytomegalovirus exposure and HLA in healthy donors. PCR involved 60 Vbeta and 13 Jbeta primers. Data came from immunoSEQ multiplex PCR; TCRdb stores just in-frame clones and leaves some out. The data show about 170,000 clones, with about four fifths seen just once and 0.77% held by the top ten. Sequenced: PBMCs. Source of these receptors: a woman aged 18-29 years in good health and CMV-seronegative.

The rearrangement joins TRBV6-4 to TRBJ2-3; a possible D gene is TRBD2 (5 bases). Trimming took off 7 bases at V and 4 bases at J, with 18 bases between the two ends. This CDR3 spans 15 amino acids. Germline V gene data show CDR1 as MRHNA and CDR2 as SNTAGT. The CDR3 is CASKPTSLAADTQYF. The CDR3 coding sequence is TGTGCCAGCAAGCCGACCTCGCTAGCCGCAGATACGCAGTATTTT.

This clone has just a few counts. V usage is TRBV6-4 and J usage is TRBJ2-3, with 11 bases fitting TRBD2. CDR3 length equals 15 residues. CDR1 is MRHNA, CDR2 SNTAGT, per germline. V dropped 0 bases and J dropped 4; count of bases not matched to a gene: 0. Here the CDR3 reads CASSDSSGRADTQYF. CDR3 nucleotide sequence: TGTGCCAGCAGTGACTCTAGCGGGAGGGCAGATACGCAGTATTTT.

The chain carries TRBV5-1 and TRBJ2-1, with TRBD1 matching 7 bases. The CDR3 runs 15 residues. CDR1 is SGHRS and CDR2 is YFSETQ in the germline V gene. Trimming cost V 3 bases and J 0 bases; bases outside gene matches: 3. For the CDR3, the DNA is TGCGCCAGCAGCTATCGGGACAGCTCCTACAATGAGCAGTTCTTC. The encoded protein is CASSYRDSSYNEQFF.

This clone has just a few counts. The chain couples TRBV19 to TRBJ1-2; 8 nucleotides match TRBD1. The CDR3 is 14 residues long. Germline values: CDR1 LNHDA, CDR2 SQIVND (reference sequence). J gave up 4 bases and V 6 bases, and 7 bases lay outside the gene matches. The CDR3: CASRSRGQFYGYTF. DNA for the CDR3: TGTGCCAGTAGGTCCAGGGGGCAGTTCTATGGCTACACCTTC.

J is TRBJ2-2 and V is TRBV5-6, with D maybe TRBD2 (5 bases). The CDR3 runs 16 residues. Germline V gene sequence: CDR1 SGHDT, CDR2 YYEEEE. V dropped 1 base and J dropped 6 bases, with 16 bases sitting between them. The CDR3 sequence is CASSLRRLGGPGELFF. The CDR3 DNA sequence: TGTGCCAGCAGCTTGAGGCGCCTAGGAGGTCCCGGGGAGCTGTTTTTT.

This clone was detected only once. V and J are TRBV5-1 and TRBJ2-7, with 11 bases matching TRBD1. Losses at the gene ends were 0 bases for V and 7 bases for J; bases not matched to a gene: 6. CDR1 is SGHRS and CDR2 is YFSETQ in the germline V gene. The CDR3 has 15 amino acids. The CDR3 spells CASSLDGQGAREQYF. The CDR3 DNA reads TGCGCCAGCAGCTTGGATGGACAGGGGGCGCGAGAGCAGTACTTC.

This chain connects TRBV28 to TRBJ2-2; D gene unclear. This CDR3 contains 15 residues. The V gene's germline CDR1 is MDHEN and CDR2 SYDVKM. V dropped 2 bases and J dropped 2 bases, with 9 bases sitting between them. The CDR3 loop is CASSLRRSNTGELFF. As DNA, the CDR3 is TGTGCCAGCAGTTTAAGACGGAGTAACACCGGGGAGCTGTTTTTT.

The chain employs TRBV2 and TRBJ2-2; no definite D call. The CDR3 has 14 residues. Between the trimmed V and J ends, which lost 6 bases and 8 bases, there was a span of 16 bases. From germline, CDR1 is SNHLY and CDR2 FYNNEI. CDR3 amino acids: CASRPTPLMGELFF. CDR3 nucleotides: TGTGCCAGCAGGCCGACTCCTCTGATGGGGGAGCTGTTTTTT.

CDR3 amino acids: CASSQDWRSTDTQYF. CDR3 DNA sequence: TGTGCCAGCAGCCAAGACTGGCGGAGCACAGATACGCAGTATTTT. This chain uses TRBV4-2 with TRBJ2-3; D uncertain. Germline CDR1 reads LGHNA; CDR2 reads YNFKEQ. The V and J ends lost 0 bases and 0 bases respectively, with 7 bases between them. This CDR3 is built from 15 residues.

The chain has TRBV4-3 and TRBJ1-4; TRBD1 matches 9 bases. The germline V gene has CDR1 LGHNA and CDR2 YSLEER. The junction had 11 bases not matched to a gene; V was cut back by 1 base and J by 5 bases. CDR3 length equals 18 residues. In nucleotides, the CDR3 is TGCGCCAGCAGCCAAGCCCCCCGGCCCGGGACAGGGAATGAAAAACTGTTTTTT. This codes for CASSQAPRPGTGNEKLFF.

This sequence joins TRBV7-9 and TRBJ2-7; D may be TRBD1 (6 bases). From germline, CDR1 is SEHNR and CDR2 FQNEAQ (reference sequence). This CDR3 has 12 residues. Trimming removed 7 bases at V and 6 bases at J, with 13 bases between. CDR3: CASTFLGAEQYF. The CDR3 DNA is TGTGCCAGCACCTTCCTGGGGGCCGAGCAGTACTTC.

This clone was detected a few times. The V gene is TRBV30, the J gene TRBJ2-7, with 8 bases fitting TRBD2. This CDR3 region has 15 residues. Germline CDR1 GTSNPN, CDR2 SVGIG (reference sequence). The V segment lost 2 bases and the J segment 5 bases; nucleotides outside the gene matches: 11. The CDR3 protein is CAWSPPGLVANEQYF. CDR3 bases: TGTGCCTGGAGTCCCCCGGGACTAGTAGCCAACGAGCAGTACTTC. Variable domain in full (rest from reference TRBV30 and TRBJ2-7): SQTIHQWPATLVQPVGSPLSLECTVEGTSNPNLYWYRQAAGRGLQLLFYSVGIGQISSEVPQNLSASRPQDRQFILSSKKLLLSDSGFYLCAWSPPGLVANEQYFGPGTRLTVT.

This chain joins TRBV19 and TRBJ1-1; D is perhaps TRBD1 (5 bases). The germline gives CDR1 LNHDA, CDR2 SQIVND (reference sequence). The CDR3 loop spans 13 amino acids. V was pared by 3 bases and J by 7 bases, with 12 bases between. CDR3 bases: TGTGCCAGTAGTATCCGGGGGATGGGTGAAGCTTTCTTT. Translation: CASSIRGMGEAFF.